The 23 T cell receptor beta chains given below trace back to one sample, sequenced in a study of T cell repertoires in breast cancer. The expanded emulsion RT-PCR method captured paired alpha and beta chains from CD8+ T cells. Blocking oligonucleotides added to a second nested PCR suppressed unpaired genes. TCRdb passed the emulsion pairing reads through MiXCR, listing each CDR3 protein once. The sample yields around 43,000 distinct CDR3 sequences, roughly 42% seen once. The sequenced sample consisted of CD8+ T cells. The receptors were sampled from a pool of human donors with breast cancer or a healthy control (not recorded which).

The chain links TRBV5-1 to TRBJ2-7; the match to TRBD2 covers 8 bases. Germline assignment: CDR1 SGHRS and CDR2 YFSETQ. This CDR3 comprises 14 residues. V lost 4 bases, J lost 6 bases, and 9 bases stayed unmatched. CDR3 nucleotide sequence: TGCGCCAGCAGCGGGGGACTAGACAAAAGCGAGCAGTACTTC. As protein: CASSGGLDKSEQYF.

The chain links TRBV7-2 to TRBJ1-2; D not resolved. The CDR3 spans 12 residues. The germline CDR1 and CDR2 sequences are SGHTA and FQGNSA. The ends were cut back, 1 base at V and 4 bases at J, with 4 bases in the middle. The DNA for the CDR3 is TGTGCCAGCAGCTTAGGGGGCTATGGCTACACCTTC. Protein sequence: CASSLGGYGYTF.

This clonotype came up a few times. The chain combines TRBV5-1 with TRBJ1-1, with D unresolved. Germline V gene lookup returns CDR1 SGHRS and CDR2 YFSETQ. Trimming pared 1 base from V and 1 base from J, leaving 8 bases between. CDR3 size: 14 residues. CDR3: CASSLNAENTEAFF. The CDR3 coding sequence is TGCGCCAGCAGCTTGAACGCGGAGAACACTGAAGCTTTCTTT.

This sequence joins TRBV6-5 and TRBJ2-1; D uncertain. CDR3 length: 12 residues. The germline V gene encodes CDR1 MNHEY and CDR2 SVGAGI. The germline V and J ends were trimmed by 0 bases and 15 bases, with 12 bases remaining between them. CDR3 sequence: CASSYSLSRSFF. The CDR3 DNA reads TGTGCCAGCAGTTACTCACTAAGCCGCTCGTTCTTC.

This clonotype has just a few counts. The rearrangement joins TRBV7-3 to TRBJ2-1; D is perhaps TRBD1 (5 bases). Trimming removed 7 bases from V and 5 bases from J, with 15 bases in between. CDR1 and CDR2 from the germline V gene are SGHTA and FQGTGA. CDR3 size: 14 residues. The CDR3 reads CASKESTAHNEQFF. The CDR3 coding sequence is TGTGCCAGCAAGGAATCGACAGCCCACAATGAGCAGTTCTTC.

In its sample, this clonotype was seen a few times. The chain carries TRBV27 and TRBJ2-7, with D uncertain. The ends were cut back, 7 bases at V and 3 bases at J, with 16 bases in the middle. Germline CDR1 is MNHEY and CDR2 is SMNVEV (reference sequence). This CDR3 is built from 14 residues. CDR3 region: CASTKDPMGYEQYF. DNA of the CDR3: TGTGCCAGCACCAAAGATCCTATGGGCTACGAGCAGTACTTC.

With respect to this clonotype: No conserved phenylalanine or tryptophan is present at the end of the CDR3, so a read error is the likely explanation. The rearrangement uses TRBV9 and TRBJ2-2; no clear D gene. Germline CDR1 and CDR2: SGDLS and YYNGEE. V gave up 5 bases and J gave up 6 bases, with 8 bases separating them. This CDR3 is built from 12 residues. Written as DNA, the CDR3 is TGTGCCAGCAGTGCTATATCCGGGGAGCTGTTTTGT. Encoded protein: CASSAISGELFC.

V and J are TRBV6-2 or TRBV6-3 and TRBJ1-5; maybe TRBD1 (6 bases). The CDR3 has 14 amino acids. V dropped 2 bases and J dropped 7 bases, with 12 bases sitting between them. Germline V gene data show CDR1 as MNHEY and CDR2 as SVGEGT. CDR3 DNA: TGTGCCAGCAGTTACAGCAGGGGCAGACAGCCCCAGCATTTT. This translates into CASSYSRGRQPQHF.

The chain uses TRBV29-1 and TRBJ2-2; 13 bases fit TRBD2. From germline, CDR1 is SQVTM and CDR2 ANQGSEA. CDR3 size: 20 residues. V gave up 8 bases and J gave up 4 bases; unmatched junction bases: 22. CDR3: CSPPTASGTSGICGTGELFF. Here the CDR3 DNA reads TGCAGCCCGCCAACGGCTTCCGGGACTAGCGGGATATGTGGCACCGGGGAGCTGTTTTTT.

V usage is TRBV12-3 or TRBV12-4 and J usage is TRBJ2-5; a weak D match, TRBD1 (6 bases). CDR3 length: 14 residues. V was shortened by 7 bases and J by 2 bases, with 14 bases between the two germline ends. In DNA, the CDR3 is TGTGCCAGCAACGACGCCGGGACACAAGAGACCCAGTACTTC. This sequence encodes CASNDAGTQETQYF.

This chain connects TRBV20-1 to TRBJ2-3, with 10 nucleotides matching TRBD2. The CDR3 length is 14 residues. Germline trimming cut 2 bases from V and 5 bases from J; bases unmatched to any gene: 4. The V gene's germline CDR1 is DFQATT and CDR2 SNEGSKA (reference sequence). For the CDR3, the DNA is TGCAGTGCTAGACTAGCGGGGGTGCGAGATACGCAGTATTTT. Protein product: CSARLAGVRDTQYF.

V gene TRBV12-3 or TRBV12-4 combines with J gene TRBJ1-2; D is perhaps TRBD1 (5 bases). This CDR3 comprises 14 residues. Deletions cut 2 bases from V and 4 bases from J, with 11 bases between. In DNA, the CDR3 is TGTGCCAGCAGTTTAATGCGGGGCGCCTATGGCTACACCTTC. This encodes CASSLMRGAYGYTF.

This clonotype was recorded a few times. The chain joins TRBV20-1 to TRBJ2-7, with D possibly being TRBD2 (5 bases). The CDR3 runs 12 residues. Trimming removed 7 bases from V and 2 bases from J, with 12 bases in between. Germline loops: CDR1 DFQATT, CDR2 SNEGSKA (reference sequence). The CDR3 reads CSVRIGAYEQYF. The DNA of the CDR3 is TGCAGTGTCCGGATCGGGGCCTACGAGCAGTACTTC.

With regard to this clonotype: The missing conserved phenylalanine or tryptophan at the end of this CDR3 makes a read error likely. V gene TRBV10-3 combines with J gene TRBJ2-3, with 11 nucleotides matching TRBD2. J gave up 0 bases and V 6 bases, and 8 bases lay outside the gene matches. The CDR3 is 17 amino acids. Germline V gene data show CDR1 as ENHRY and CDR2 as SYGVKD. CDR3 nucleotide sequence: TGTGCCATCAGCTCGACTAGCGGGACCACTAGCACAGATACGCAGTATCTT. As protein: CAISSTSGTTSTDTQYL.

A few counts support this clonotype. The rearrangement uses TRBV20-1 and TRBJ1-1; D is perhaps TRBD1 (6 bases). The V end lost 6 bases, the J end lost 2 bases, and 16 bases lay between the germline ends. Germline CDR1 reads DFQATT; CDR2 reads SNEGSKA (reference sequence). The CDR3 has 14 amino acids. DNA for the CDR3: TGCAGTGCCAACCAAGGGGGAGTAAACACTGAAGCTTTCTTT. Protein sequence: CSANQGGVNTEAFF.

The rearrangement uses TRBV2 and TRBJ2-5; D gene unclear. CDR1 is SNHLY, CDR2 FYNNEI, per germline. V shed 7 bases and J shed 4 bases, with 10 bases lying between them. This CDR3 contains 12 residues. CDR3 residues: CASMRSRETQYF. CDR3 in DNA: TGTGCCAGCATGAGGTCGAGAGAGACCCAGTACTTC.

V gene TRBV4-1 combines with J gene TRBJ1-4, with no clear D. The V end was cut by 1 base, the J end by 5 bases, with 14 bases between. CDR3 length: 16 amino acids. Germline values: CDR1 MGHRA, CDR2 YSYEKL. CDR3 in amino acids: CASSQVKWAANEKLFF. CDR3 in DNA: TGCGCCAGCAGCCAAGTTAAATGGGCAGCGAATGAAAAACTGTTTTTT.

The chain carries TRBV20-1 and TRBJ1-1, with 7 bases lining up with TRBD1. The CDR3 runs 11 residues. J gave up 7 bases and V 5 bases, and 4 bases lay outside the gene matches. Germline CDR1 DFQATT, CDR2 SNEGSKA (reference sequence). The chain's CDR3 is CSAGDSLEAFF. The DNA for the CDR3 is TGCAGTGCTGGGGACAGCCTTGAAGCTTTCTTT.

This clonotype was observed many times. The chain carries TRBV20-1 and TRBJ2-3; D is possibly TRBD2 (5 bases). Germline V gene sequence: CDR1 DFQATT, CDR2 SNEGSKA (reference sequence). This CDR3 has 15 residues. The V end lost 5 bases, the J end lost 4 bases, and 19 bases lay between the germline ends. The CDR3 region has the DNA TGCAGTGCTTCCCCCTCTAGTGGACTTGCAGATACGCAGTATTTT. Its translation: CSASPSSGLADTQYF.

CDR3 sequence: CASSHRGEAFF. DNA of the CDR3: TGTGCCAGCAGCCACAGGGGTGAAGCTTTCTTT. This chain uses TRBV12-3 or TRBV12-4 with TRBJ1-1, with 7 bases that match TRBD1. V gave up 6 bases and J gave up 7 bases; unmatched junction bases: 2. The CDR3 spans 11 residues.

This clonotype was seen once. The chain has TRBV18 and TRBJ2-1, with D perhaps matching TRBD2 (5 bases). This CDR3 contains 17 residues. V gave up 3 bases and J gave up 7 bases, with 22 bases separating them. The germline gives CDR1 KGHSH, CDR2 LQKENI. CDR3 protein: CASSPGLTRRGGNEQFF. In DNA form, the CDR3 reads TGTGCCAGCTCACCCGGACTCACCAGACGCGGCGGGAATGAGCAGTTCTTC. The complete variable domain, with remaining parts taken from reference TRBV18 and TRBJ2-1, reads NAGVMQNPRHLVRRRGQEARLRCSPMKGHSHVYWYRQLPEEGLKFMVYLQKENIIDESGMPKERFSAEFPKEGPSILRIQQVVRGDSAAYFCASSPGLTRRGGNEQFFGPGTRLTVL.

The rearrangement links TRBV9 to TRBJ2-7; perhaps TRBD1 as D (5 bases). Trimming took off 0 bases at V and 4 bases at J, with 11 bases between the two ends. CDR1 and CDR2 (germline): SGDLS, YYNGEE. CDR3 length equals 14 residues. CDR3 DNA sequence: TGTGCCAGCAGCGTAGGACAGTTGCCTTACGAGCAGTACTTC. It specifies CASSVGQLPYEQYF.

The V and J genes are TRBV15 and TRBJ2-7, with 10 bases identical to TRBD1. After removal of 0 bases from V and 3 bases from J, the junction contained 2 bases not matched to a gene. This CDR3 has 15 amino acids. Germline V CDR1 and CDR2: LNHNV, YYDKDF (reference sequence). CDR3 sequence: CATSRERTGGYEQYF. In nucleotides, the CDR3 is TGTGCCACCAGCAGAGAGAGGACAGGGGGCTACGAGCAGTACTTC.